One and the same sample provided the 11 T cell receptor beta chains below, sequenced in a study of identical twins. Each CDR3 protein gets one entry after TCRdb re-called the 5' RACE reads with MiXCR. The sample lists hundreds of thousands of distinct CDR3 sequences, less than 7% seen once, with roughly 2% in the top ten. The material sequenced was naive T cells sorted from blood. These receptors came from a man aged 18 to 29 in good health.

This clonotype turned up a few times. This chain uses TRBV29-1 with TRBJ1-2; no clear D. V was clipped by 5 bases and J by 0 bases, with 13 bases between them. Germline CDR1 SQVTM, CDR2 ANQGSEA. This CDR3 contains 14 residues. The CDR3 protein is CSVKGRLSNYGYTF. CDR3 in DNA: TGCAGCGTTAAAGGGAGACTATCTAACTATGGCTACACCTTC. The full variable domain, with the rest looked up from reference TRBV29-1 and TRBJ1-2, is SAVISQKPSRDICQRGTSLTIQCQVDSQVTMMFWYRQQPGQSLTLIATANQGSEATYESGFVIDKFPISRPNLTFSTLTVSNMSPEDSSIYLCSVKGRLSNYGYTFGSGTRLTVV.

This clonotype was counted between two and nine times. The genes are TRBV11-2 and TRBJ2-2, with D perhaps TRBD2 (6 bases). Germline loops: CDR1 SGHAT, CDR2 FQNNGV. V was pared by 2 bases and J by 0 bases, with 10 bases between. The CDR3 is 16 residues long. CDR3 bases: TGTGCCAGCAGCTTACGGGGGTTATCGAACACCGGGGAGCTGTTTTTT. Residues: CASSLRGLSNTGELFF.

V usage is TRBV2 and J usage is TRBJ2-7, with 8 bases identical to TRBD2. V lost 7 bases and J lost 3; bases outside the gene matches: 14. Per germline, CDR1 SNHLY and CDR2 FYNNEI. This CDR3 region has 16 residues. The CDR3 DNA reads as TGTGCCAGCAAACCGGGGGGGCTAGCGGACAACTACGAGCAGTACTTC. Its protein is CASKPGGLADNYEQYF.

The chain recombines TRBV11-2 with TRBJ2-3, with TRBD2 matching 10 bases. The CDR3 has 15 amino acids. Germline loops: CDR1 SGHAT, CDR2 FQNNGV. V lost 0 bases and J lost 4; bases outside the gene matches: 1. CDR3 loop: CASSLDGTSADTQYF. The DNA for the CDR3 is TGTGCCAGCAGCTTAGATGGGACTAGCGCAGATACGCAGTATTTT.

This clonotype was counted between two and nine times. CDR3 in DNA: TGTGCCAGCAGCCGTGGAAGTTACACAGATACGCAGTATTTT. As protein: CASSRGSYTDTQYF. The V and J genes are TRBV7-2 and TRBJ2-3; D gene ambiguous. V gave up 5 bases and J gave up 2 bases, with 11 bases separating them. The CDR3 is 14 amino acids. Per germline, CDR1 SGHTA and CDR2 FQGNSA. Supplemented by reference TRBV7-2 and TRBJ2-3, the full variable domain reads GAGVSQSPSNKVTEKGKDVELRCDPISGHTALYWYRQSLGQGLEFLIYFQGNSAPDKSGLPSDRFSAERTGGSVSTLTIQRTQQEDSAVYLCASSRGSYTDTQYFGPGTRLTVL.

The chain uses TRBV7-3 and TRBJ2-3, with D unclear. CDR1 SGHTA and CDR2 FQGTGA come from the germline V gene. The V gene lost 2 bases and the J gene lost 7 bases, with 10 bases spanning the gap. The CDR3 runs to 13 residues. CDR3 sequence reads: CASSLVLDNTQYF. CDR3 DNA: TGTGCCAGCAGCTTAGTCTTGGATAATACGCAGTATTTT.

The CDR3 nucleotides read TGTGCCAGCAGCTTAGTTCTAGCGGGAGCTGGTGAGCAGTTCTTC. The encoded protein is CASSLVLAGAGEQFF. V and J are TRBV7-9 and TRBJ2-1, with 10 bases aligning to TRBD2. The CDR3 is 15 residues long. Per germline, CDR1 SEHNR and CDR2 FQNEAQ (reference sequence). V was clipped by 1 base and J by 9 bases; unmatched bases: 6.

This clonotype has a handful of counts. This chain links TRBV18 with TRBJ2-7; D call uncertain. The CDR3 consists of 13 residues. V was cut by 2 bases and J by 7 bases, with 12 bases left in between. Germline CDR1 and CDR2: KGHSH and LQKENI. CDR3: CASSPVTGTEQYF. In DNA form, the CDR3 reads TGTGCCAGCTCACCAGTCACCGGAACTGAGCAGTACTTC.

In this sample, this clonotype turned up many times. This CDR3 reads CASMGDEQFF. As DNA, the CDR3 is TGTGCCAGCATGGGGGATGAGCAGTTCTTC. The V call is TRBV27, the J call TRBJ2-1, with D perhaps assigned TRBD1 or TRBD2 (5 bases each). The V end lost 7 bases, the J end lost 8 bases, and 6 bases lay between the germline ends. This CDR3 contains 10 residues. The germline V gene encodes CDR1 MNHEY and CDR2 SMNVEV (reference sequence).

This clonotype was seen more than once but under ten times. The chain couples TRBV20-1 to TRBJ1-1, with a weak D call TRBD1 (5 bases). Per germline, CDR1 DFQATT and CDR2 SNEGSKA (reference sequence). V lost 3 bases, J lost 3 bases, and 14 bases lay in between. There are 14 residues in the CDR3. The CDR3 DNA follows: TGCAGTGCTAGGGCTGGGAGGGGTTACACTGAAGCTTTCTTT. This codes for CSARAGRGYTEAFF.

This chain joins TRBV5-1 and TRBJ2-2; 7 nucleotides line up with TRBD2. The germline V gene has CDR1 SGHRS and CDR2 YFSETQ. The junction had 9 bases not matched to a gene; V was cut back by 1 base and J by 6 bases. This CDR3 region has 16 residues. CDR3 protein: CASSLRGAGEAGELFF. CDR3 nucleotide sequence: TGCGCCAGCAGCTTGCGCGGTGCGGGAGAGGCCGGGGAGCTGTTTTTT.